This T cell receptor beta chain was sequenced during a study of shared clonotypes between healthy human individuals. The trim removed 6 bases at V and 5 bases at J, leaving 9 bases unmatched. This CDR3 comprises 14 residues. CDR1 SNHLY and CDR2 FYNNEI come from the germline V gene. Sequencing used immunoSEQ multiplex PCR; TCRdb keeps in-frame clones, though not all of them. There are fewer than 1.8 million clones in the sample; 98% to 99% occur only once, and approximately 0.38% lies in the top ten. The rearrangement joins TRBV2 to TRBJ2-5; 7 nucleotides line up with TRBD1. The sequence was collected from a man between 25 and 39 years old in good health. The sample was naive CD4+ T cells sorted from blood. Subset: CD45RA+ positively selected. CDR3 sequence reads: CASSGRGLGETQYF. The DNA for the CDR3 is TGTGCCAGCAGCGGAAGGGGGCTTGGGGAGACCCAGTACTTC. Using reference TRBV2 and TRBJ2-5 for the parts outside the CDR3, the full variable domain is EPEVTQTPSHQVTQMGQEVILRCVPISNHLYFYWYRQILGQKVEFLVSFYNNEISEKSEIFDDQFSVERPDGSNFTLKIRSTKLEDSAMYFCASSGRGLGETQYFGPGTRLLVL.